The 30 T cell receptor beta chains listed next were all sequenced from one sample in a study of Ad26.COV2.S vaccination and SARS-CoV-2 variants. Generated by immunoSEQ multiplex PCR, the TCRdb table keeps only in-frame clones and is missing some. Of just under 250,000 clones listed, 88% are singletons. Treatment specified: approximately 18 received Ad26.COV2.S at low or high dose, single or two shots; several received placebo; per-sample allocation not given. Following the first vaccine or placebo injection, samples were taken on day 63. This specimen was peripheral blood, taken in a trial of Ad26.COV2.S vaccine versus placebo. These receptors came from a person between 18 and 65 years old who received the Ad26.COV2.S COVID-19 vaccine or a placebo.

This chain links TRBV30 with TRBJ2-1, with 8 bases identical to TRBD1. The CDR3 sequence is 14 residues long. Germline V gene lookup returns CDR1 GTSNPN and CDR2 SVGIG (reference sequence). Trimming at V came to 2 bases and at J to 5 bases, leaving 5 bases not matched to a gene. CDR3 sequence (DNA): TGTGCCTGGAGTTCCGGGACAGGACACAATGAGCAGTTCTTC. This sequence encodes CAWSSGTGHNEQFF.

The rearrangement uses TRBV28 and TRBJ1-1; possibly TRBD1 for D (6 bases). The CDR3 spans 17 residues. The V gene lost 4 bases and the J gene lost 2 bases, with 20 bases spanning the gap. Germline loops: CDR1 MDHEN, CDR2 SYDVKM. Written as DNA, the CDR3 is TGTGCCAGCAGTTCCCGTGGGGGGCAATTTGGAAACACTGAAGCTTTCTTT. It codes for CASSSRGGQFGNTEAFF.

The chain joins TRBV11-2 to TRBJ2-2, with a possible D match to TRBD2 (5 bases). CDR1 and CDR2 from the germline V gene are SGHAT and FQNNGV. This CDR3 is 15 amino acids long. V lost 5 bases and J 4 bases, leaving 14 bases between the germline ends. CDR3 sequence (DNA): TGTGCCAGCAGCCCTACCGGCGGGTTCACCGGGGAGCTGTTTTTT. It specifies CASSPTGGFTGELFF.

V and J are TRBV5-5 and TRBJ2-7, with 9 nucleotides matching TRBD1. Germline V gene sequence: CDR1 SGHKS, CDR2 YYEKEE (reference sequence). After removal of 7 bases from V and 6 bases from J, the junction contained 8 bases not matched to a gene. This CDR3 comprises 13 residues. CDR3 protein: CASLWTGEGEQYF. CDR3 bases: TGTGCCAGCCTATGGACAGGGGAAGGCGAGCAGTACTTC.

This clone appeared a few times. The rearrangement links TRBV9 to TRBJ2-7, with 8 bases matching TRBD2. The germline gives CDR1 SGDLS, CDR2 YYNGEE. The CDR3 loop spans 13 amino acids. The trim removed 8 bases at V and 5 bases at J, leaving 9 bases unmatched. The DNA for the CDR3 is TGTGCCAGTAGCCAGCGGGAGTACGACGAGCAGTACTTC. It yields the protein CASSQREYDEQYF.

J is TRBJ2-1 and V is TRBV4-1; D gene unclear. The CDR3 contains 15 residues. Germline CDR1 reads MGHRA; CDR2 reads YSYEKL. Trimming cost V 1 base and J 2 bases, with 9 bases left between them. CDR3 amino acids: CASSQGGLTYNEQFF. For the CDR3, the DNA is TGCGCCAGCAGCCAAGGTGGGTTGACCTACAATGAGCAGTTCTTC.

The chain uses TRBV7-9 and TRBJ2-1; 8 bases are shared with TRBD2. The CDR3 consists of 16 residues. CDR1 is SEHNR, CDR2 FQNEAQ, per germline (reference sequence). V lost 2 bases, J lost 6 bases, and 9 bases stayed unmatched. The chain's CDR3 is CASSLFGSGKLNEQFF. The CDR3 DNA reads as TGTGCCAGCAGCTTATTTGGTAGCGGGAAGCTCAATGAGCAGTTCTTC.

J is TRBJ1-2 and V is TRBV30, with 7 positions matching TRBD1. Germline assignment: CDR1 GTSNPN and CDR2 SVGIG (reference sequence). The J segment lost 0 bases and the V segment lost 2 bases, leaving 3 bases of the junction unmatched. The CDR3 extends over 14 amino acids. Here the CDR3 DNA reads TGTGCCTGGAGTCCAACAGGGGCTAACTATGGCTACACCTTC. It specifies CAWSPTGANYGYTF.

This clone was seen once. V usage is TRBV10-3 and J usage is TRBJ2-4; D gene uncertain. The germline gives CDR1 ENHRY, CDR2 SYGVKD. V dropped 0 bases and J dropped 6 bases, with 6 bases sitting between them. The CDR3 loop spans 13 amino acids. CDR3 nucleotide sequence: TGTGCCATCAGTGAGTCAAGGCCAAACATTCAGTACTTC. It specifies CAISESRPNIQYF.

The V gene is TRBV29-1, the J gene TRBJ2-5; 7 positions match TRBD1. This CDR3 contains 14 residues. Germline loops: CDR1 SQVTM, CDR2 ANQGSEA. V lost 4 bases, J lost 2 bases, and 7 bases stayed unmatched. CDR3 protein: CSVVTQGRQETQYF. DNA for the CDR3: TGCAGCGTTGTAACACAGGGGAGACAAGAGACCCAGTACTTC.

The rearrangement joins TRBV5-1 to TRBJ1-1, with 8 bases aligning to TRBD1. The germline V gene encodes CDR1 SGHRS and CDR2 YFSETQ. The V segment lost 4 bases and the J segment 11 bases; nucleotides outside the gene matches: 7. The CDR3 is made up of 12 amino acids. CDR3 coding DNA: TGCGCCAGCAGCAGGGACAGGAGTGAGGCTTTCTTT. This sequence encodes CASSRDRSEAFF. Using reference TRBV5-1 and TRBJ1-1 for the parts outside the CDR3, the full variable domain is KAGVTQTPRYLIKTRGQQVTLSCSPISGHRSVSWYQQTPGQGLQFLFEYFSETQRNKGNFPGRFSGRQFSNSRSEMNVSTLELGDSALYLCASSRDRSEAFFGQGTRLTVV.

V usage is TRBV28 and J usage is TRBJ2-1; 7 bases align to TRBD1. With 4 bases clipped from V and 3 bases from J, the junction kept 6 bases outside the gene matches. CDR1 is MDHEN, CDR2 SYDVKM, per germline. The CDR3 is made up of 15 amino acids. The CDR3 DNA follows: TGTGCCAGCAGTTGGACAGGTTCCGTCTACAATGAGCAGTTCTTC. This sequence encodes CASSWTGSVYNEQFF.

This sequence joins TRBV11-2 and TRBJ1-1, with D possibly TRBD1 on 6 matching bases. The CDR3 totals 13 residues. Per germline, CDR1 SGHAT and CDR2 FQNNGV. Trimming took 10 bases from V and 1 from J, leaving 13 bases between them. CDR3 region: CATHPTGNTEAFF. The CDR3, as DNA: TGTGCCACCCACCCGACAGGGAACACTGAAGCTTTCTTT.

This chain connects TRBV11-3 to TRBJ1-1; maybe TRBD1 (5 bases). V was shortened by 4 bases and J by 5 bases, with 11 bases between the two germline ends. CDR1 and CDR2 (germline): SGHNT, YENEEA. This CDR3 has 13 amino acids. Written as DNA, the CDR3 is TGTGCCAGCAGCTCGTCGACAGAAACTGAAGCTTTCTTT. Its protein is CASSSSTETEAFF.

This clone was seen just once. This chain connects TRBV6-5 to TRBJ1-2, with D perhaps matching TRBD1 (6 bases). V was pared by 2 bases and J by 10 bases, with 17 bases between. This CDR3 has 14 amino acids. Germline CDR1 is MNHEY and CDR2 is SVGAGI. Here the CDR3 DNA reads TGTGCCAGCAGTTACAACCCGGACAGCCGTGACTACACCTTC. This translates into CASSYNPDSRDYTF.

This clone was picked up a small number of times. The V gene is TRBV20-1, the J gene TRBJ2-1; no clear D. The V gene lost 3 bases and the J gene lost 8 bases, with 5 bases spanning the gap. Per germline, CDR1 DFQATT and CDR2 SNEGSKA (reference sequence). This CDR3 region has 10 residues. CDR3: CSASTYEQFF. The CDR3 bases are TGCAGTGCTAGTACCTATGAGCAGTTCTTC.

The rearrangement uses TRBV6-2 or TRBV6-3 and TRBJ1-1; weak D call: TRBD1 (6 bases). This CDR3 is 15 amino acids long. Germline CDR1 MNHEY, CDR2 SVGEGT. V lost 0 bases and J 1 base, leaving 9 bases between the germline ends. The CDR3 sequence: CASSYSRTANTEAFF. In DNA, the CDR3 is TGTGCCAGCAGTTACTCCCGGACAGCGAACACTGAAGCTTTCTTT.

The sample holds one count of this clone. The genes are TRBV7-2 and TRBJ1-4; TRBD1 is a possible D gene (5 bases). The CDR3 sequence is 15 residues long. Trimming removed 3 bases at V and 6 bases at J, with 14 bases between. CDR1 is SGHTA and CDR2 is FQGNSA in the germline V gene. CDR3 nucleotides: TGTGCCAGCAGCTTGGGACGGCGCAGGGATGAAAAACTGTTTTTT. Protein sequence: CASSLGRRRDEKLFF.

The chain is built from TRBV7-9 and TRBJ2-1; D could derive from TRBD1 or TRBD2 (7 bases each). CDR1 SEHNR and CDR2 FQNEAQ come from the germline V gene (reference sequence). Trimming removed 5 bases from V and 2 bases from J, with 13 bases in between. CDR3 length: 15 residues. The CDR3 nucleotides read TGTGCCAGCAGCCAGGGGGGGACAGCCTACAATGAGCAGTTCTTC. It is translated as CASSQGGTAYNEQFF.

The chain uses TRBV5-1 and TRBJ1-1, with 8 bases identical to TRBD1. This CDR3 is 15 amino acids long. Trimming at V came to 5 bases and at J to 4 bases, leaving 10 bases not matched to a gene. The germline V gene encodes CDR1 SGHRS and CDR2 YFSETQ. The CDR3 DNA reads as TGCGCCAGCAGGCTGGGCAGGGGGCGCTTCACTGAAGCTTTCTTT. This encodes CASRLGRGRFTEAFF.

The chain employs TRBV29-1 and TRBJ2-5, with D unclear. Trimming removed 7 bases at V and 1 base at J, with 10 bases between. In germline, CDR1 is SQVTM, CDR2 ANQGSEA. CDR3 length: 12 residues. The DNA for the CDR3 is TGCAGCGGCTCGGGCATCCAAGAGACCCAGTACTTC. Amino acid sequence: CSGSGIQETQYF. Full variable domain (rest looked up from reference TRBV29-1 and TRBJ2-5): SAVISQKPSRDICQRGTSLTIQCQVDSQVTMMFWYRQQPGQSLTLIATANQGSEATYESGFVIDKFPISRPNLTFSTLTVSNMSPEDSSIYLCSGSGIQETQYFGPGTRLLVL.

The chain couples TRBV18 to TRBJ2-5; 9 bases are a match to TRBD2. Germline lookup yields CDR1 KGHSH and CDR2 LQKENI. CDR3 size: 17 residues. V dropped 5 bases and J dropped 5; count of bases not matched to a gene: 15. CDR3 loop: CASSRLAGKTNVETQYF. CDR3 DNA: TGTGCCAGCTCAAGGCTAGCGGGGAAAACAAACGTCGAGACCCAGTACTTC.

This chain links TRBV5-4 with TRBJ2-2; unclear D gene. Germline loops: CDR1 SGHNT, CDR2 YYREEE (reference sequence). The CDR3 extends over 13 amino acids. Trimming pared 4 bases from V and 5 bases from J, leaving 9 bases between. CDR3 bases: TGTGCCAGCAGCAACCCGTGGACCGGGGAGCTGTTTTTT. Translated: CASSNPWTGELFF.

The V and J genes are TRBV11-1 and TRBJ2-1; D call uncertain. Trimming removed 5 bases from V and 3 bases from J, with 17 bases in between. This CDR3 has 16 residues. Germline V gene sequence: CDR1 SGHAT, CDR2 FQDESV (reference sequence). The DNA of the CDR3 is TGTGCCAGCAGCGGTACGGAACACGATATCTACAATGAGCAGTTCTTC. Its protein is CASSGTEHDIYNEQFF. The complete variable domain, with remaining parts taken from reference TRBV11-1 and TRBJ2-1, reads EAEVAQSPRYKITEKSQAVAFWCDPISGHATLYWYRQILGQGPELLVQFQDESVVDDSQLPKDRFSAERLKGVDSTLKIQPAELGDSAMYLCASSGTEHDIYNEQFFGPGTRLTVL.

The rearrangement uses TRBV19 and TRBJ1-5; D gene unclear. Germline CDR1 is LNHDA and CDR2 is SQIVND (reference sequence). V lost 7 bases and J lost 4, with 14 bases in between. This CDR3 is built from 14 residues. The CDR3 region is CASIRSGWNQPQHF. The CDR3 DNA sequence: TGTGCCAGTATTAGATCGGGGTGGAATCAGCCCCAGCATTTT.

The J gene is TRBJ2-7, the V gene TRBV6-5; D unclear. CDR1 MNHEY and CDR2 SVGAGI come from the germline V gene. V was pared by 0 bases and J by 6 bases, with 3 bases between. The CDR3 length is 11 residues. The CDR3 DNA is TGTGCCAGCAGTTACTCGGGCGAGCAGTACTTC. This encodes CASSYSGEQYF.

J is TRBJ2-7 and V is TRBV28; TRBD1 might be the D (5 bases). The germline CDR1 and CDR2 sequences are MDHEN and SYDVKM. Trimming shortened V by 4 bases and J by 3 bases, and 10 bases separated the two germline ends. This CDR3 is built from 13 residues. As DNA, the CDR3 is TGTGCCAGCAGTTCCGCAGGGCTCTACGAGCAGTACTTC. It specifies CASSSAGLYEQYF.

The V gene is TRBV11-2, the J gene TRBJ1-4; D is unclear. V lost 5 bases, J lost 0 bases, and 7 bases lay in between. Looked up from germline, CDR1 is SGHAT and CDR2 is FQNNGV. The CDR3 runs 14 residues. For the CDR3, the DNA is TGTGCCAGCAGCCACGCTGCAACTAATGAAAAACTGTTTTTT. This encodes CASSHAATNEKLFF.

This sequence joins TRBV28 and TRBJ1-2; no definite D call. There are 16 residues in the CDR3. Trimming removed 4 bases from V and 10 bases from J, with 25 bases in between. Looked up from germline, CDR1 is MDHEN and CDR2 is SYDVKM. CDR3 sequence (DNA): TGTGCCAGCAGTTCTACCGGCATTCTCGGGAGTATTGTCTACACCTTC. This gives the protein CASSSTGILGSIVYTF.

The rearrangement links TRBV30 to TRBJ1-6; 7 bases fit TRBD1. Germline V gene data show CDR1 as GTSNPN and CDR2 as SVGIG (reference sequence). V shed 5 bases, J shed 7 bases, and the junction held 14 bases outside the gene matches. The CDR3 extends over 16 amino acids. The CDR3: CAWAYRGARGNSPLHF. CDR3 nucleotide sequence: TGTGCCTGGGCCTATAGAGGGGCCAGGGGGAATTCACCCCTCCACTTT.